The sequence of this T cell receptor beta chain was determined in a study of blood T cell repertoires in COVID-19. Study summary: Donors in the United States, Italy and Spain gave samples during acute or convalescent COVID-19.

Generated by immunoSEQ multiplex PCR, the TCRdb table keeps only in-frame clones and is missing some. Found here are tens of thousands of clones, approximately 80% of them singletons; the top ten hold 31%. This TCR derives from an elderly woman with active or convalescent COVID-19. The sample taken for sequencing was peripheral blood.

The CDR3 nucleotides read TGTGCCAGTAGTATAGTGAGGAACACTGAAGCTTTCTTT. Protein: CASSIVRNTEAFF. The V gene is TRBV19, the J gene TRBJ1-1; D is undetermined. Trimming cost V 1 base and J 1 base, with 4 bases left between them. CDR3 size: 13 residues. Per the germline V gene, CDR1 is LNHDA and CDR2 is SQIVND (reference sequence).